The rows below give T cell receptor beta chains drawn from one sample of a study of T-cell reconstitution after alpha-beta-depleted transplantation in children. TCRdb passed the PCR reads through MiXCR, listing each CDR3 protein once. The sample includes 98,000 or so distinct CDR3 sequences, approximately 6.4% seen only once; the top ten take roughly 25%. This specimen was PBMCs, mostly from graft donor cells, taken 360 days after TCRalphabeta/CD19-depleted stem cell transplant. These receptors came from a male patient between 2 and 10 years old who had a stem cell transplant for acute lymphoblastic leukemia, so the T cells may come from the graft donor. Each CDR3 is given with its conserved first and last residue. The D gene is left open where the match is weak. The size of a clone is reported for some rows only, either as once, few or many, or as a class for expanded clones.

d_gene,j_gene,abundance,v_gene,CDR3aa,CDR3nt
TRBD2,TRBJ2-3,many,TRBV27,CASSLETSGRPQYF,TGTGCCAGCAGTTTAGAGACTAGCGGGAGACCGCAGTATTTT
.,TRBJ1-5,.,TRBV12-3/TRBV12-4,CASSLPGTPSNQPQHF,TGTGCCAGCAGTTTACCCGGGACACCTAGCAATCAGCCCCAGCATTTT
.,TRBJ2-4,many,TRBV28,CASSLLTGLSKNIQYF,TGTGCCAGCAGTTTACTAACGGGACTCTCTAAAAACATTCAGTACTTC
TRBD1,TRBJ2-3,many,TRBV9,CASSVATGDGAYRPDTQYF,TGTGCCAGCAGCGTAGCTACAGGGGATGGGGCCTACCGGCCAGATACGCAGTATTTT
.,TRBJ2-4,many,TRBV4-3,CASSLRPGGSAKNIQYF,TGCGCCAGCAGCCTTCGACCCGGAGGGTCGGCCAAAAACATTCAGTACTTC
TRBD2,TRBJ2-5,few,TRBV7-7,CASSLGDAGGQETQYF,TGTGCCAGCAGCTTAGGGGATGCGGGGGGCCAAGAGACCCAGTACTTC
.,TRBJ2-1,few,TRBV7-9,CASSLDLEFF,TGTGCCAGCAGCTTAGACTTGGAGTTCTTC
.,TRBJ1-1,many,TRBV6-1,CASSEAMGRVNTEAFF,TGTGCCAGCAGTGAAGCGATGGGCAGGGTGAACACTGAAGCTTTCTTT
TRBD1,TRBJ2-4,few,TRBV27,CASSSYRGRENIQYF,TGTGCCAGCAGTTCCTACAGGGGGCGGGAAAACATTCAGTACTTC
.,TRBJ1-2,many,TRBV12-3/TRBV12-4,CASSLAGRAKNYGYTF,TGTGCCAGCAGTTTAGCGGGCAGGGCAAAGAACTATGGCTACACCTTC
.,TRBJ2-7,few,TRBV5-1,CASSLLVGREQYF,TGCGCCAGCAGCTTATTAGTCGGGCGGGAGCAGTACTTC
TRBD2,TRBJ2-2,.,TRBV6-5,CASSYSSGYTGELFF,TGTGCCAGCAGTTACTCTAGCGGGTACACCGGGGAGCTGTTTTTT
TRBD1,TRBJ2-7,few,TRBV5-1,CASRGTGLYEQYF,TGCGCCAGCAGGGGGACAGGCTTATACGAGCAGTACTTC
TRBD2,TRBJ2-1,.,TRBV20-1,CCARAWTSGRGGEQFF,TGCTGTGCTAGAGCCTGGACTAGCGGGAGAGGGGGTGAGCAGTTCTTC
.,TRBJ2-3,.,TRBV7-6,CASSLLQGGDTQYF,TGTGCCAGCAGCTTACTACAGGGAGGAGATACGCAGTATTTT
.,TRBJ2-3,many,TRBV29-1,CSVVSDTQYF,TGCAGCGTTGTTTCAGATACGCAGTATTTT
.,TRBJ2-7,few,TRBV18,CASSPWDRSYEQYF,TGTGCCAGCTCACCATGGGACCGCTCCTACGAGCAGTACTTC
.,TRBJ2-2,many,TRBV5-1,CASSLGRLNTGELFF,TGCGCCAGCAGCTTAGGCAGACTGAACACCGGGGAGCTGTTTTTT
TRBD1,TRBJ2-7,many,TRBV9,CASSGGTGSHEQYF,TGTGCCAGCAGCGGCGGGACAGGGTCACACGAGCAGTACTTC
TRBD1,TRBJ2-1,many,TRBV10-3,CAIRREGGQGHNEQFF,TGTGCCATCAGACGAGAAGGGGGACAGGGACACAATGAGCAGTTCTTC
.,TRBJ2-5,.,TRBV3-1,CASSQDPDWETQYF,TGTGCCAGCAGCCAAGATCCCGATTGGGAGACCCAGTACTTC
TRBD2,TRBJ2-1,few,TRBV4-3,CASSRKRGGAYNEQFF,TGCGCCAGCAGCCGTAAGCGGGGAGGGGCCTACAATGAGCAGTTCTTC
.,TRBJ1-4,many,TRBV14,CASSLTAMREKLFF,TGTGCCAGCAGCCTTACTGCCATGCGTGAAAAACTGTTTTTT
.,TRBJ2-3,many,TRBV29-1,CSVEAGLGFTDTQYF,TGCAGCGTTGAGGCGGGGCTAGGGTTCACAGATACGCAGTATTTT
TRBD1,TRBJ2-1,few,TRBV29-1,CSVVPDRLDNEQFF,TGCAGCGTTGTCCCGGACAGGCTCGACAATGAGCAGTTCTTC
.,TRBJ1-1,many,TRBV7-9,CASSLAAATEAFF,TGTGCCAGCAGCTTAGCGGCAGCCACTGAAGCTTTCTTT
TRBD1,TRBJ2-7,few,TRBV18,CASSPVDRAYYEQYF,TGTGCCAGCTCACCGGTGGACAGGGCTTACTACGAGCAGTACTTC